Following are 15 T cell receptor beta chains from one sample sequenced in a study of cytomegalovirus exposure and HLA in healthy donors. Some clones are missing from TCRdb's copy, which holds only in-frame ones; the method was immunoSEQ multiplex PCR. The sample consists of 59,000 or so clones, roughly 89% of them appearing once. Sequencing used PBMCs. These receptors originate from a woman under 30 in good health and CMV-seronegative.

This chain uses TRBV7-3 with TRBJ2-1; 8 bases map to TRBD2. CDR1 SGHTA and CDR2 FQGTGA come from the germline V gene. Losses at the gene ends were 2 bases for V and 7 bases for J; bases not matched to a gene: 10. This CDR3 spans 16 amino acids. The CDR3 DNA is TGTGCCAGCAGCTTAGCGCGGCGGGAGGTAGGGAATGAGCAGTTCTTC. Its translation is CASSLARREVGNEQFF.

J is TRBJ1-1 and V is TRBV11-2, with TRBD1 matching over 7 bases. Germline values: CDR1 SGHAT, CDR2 FQNNGV. The CDR3 contains 15 residues. Trimming took 2 bases from V and 4 from J; bases not matched to a gene: 7. The CDR3 nucleotides are TGTGCCAGCAGCTTACCCTCACAGGGGCCCACTGAAGCTTTCTTT. Encoded protein: CASSLPSQGPTEAFF. The variable domain in full, with the rest retrieved from reference TRBV11-2 and TRBJ1-1, is EAGVAQSPRYKIIEKRQSVAFWCNPISGHATLYWYQQILGQGPKLLIQFQNNGVVDDSQLPKDRFSAERLKGVDSTLKIQPAKLEDSAVYLCASSLPSQGPTEAFFGQGTRLTVV.

V usage is TRBV5-1 and J usage is TRBJ1-2; 7 bases agree with TRBD1. V was clipped by 0 bases and J by 2 bases; unmatched bases: 4. The length of the CDR3 is 15 residues. CDR1 and CDR2 from the germline V gene are SGHRS and YFSETQ. CDR3 loop: CASSLGSTGNYGYTF. In DNA form, the CDR3 reads TGCGCCAGCAGCTTGGGTTCGACAGGGAACTATGGCTACACCTTC.

The rearrangement uses TRBV5-6 and TRBJ1-2; tentatively, D is TRBD1 (5 bases). Trimming took 0 bases from V and 7 from J, leaving 13 bases between them. The CDR3 sequence is 14 residues long. CDR1 and CDR2 from the germline V gene are SGHDT and YYEEEE. CDR3 residues: CASSLGRGLGGYTF. Here the CDR3 DNA reads TGTGCCAGCAGCTTGGGTAGGGGCTTGGGTGGCTACACCTTC.

This clone was counted a few times. The gene calls are TRBV7-9 and TRBJ1-2, with 8 positions matching TRBD1. The CDR3 is made up of 15 amino acids. With 5 bases clipped from V and 8 bases from J, the junction kept 13 bases outside the gene matches. Germline-derived CDR1 and CDR2 are SEHNR and FQNEAQ (reference sequence). The CDR3 here is CASSPRPSGGGGYTF. The CDR3 DNA sequence: TGTGCCAGCAGCCCTAGGCCCTCAGGGGGCGGAGGCTACACCTTC.

This chain joins TRBV14 and TRBJ2-5; D is ambiguous. The germline V and J ends were trimmed by 0 bases and 7 bases, with 6 bases remaining between them. The CDR3 runs to 12 residues. Germline loops: CDR1 SGHDN, CDR2 FVKESK. CDR3 loop: CASSQDTRTQYF. CDR3 in DNA: TGTGCCAGCAGCCAAGATACGCGGACCCAGTACTTC.

The genes are TRBV7-2 and TRBJ1-5; 9 nucleotides align to TRBD1. The CDR3 runs to 16 residues. After removal of 2 bases from V and 4 bases from J, the junction contained 6 bases not matched to a gene. The V gene's germline CDR1 is SGHTA and CDR2 FQGNSA. CDR3 DNA sequence: TGTGCCAGCAGCTTAAAAGGGGACAGGGTTAATCAGCCCCAGCATTTT. Translating gives CASSLKGDRVNQPQHF.

The chain employs TRBV30 and TRBJ1-1, with 10 bases lining up with TRBD1. Germline CDR1 and CDR2: GTSNPN and SVGIG (reference sequence). V gave up 4 bases and J gave up 6 bases; unmatched junction bases: 5. There are 13 residues in the CDR3. DNA of the CDR3: TGTGCCTGGAAGGGGACAGGGGACGCTGAAGCTTTCTTT. This codes for CAWKGTGDAEAFF.

The genes are TRBV11-2 and TRBJ2-7; TRBD1 aligns across 8 bases. The junction had 6 bases not matched to a gene; V was cut back by 5 bases and J by 6 bases. Looked up from germline, CDR1 is SGHAT and CDR2 is FQNNGV. The CDR3 has 13 amino acids. This CDR3 reads CASSQGDRIEQYF. The CDR3 DNA reads as TGTGCCAGCAGCCAGGGGGACAGGATCGAGCAGTACTTC. The full variable domain, rest sourced from reference TRBV11-2 and TRBJ2-7, is EAGVAQSPRYKIIEKRQSVAFWCNPISGHATLYWYQQILGQGPKLLIQFQNNGVVDDSQLPKDRFSAERLKGVDSTLKIQPAKLEDSAVYLCASSQGDRIEQYFGPGTRLTVT.

The rearrangement joins TRBV6-5 to TRBJ1-2; no clear D. The CDR3 contains 14 residues. CDR1 MNHEY and CDR2 SVGAGI come from the germline V gene. The V end lost 2 bases, the J end lost 3 bases, and 10 bases lay between the germline ends. The CDR3 DNA is TGTGCCAGCAGTTACCAAGCGTCCTACTATGGCTACACCTTC. Encoded protein: CASSYQASYYGYTF.

J is TRBJ2-1 and V is TRBV27, with unresolved D. In germline, CDR1 is MNHEY, CDR2 SMNVEV (reference sequence). The CDR3 contains 16 residues. V shed 3 bases and J shed 0 bases, with 12 bases lying between them. CDR3 region: CASSFQWSSSYNEQFF. DNA for the CDR3: TGTGCCAGCAGTTTCCAGTGGAGTAGCTCCTACAATGAGCAGTTCTTC.

The chain uses TRBV5-6 and TRBJ2-5; D may be TRBD2 (7 bases). The CDR3 runs to 15 residues. Germline V gene sequence: CDR1 SGHDT, CDR2 YYEEEE. Trimming removed 0 bases at V and 4 bases at J, with 13 bases between. In DNA form, the CDR3 reads TGTGCCAGCAGCTTGGGGGGGGGCTGGGGAGAGACCCAGTACTTC. This gives the protein CASSLGGGWGETQYF.

The chain employs TRBV30 and TRBJ2-7; maybe TRBD1 (5 bases). From germline, CDR1 is GTSNPN and CDR2 SVGIG (reference sequence). The CDR3 has 12 amino acids. V shed 2 bases and J shed 4 bases, with 9 bases lying between them. The CDR3 is CAWSPQDYEQYF. The CDR3 DNA reads as TGTGCCTGGAGTCCACAGGATTACGAGCAGTACTTC.

The gene calls are TRBV2 and TRBJ1-4, with D maybe TRBD1 (6 bases). Trimming removed 7 bases at V and 11 bases at J, with 17 bases between. Germline lookup yields CDR1 SNHLY and CDR2 FYNNEI. There are 13 residues in the CDR3. CDR3: CASNGGGGGKLFF. The CDR3 bases are TGTGCCAGCAACGGCGGGGGCGGGGGGAAACTGTTTTTT.

This chain links TRBV27 with TRBJ1-1; 8 bases fit TRBD1. The CDR3 totals 14 residues. Losses at the gene ends were 8 bases for V and 4 bases for J; bases not matched to a gene: 9. Germline lookup yields CDR1 MNHEY and CDR2 SMNVEV (reference sequence). CDR3 protein: CASLGTGLFTEAFF. For the CDR3, the DNA is TGTGCCAGCCTCGGGACAGGTCTTTTCACTGAAGCTTTCTTT.